Listed here are 9 T cell receptor beta chains from one sample, sequenced in a study of graft-versus-host responses after intestinal transplantation. Some clones are missing from TCRdb's copy, which holds only in-frame ones; the method was immunoSEQ multiplex PCR. The table includes 20,000 to 30,000 clones, under 45% detected once. Sequencing used alloreactive CD4+ T cells from a mixed lymphocyte reaction culture, obtained before intestinal transplant. Subset defined: CFSE-low proliferating T cells sorted from roughly 6-day pre-transplant mixed lymphocyte reaction (GvH or HvG direction). These receptors were taken from a human patient who received an intestinal transplant.

The chain combines TRBV30 with TRBJ2-2; D might be TRBD1 (5 bases). Germline-derived CDR1 and CDR2 are GTSNPN and SVGIG (reference sequence). Trimming left V 5 bases short and J 3 bases short, with 25 bases between. The CDR3 has 18 amino acids. The CDR3 loop is CAWSYWGASNWDTGELFF. The CDR3 bases are TGTGCCTGGTCTTATTGGGGCGCGTCCAATTGGGACACCGGGGAGCTGTTTTTT.

This clone was seen only a few times. The rearrangement joins TRBV5-1 to TRBJ2-5; 12 positions match TRBD1. The CDR3 spans 16 residues. The germline CDR1 and CDR2 sequences are SGHRS and YFSETQ. V was clipped by 2 bases and J by 4 bases; unmatched bases: 6. The CDR3 bases are TGCGCCAGCAGCTTTCCGGGACAGGGGGCATCAGAGACCCAGTACTTC. It translates to CASSFPGQGASETQYF.

DNA for the CDR3: TGTGCCAGCAGCTTTGGCATCGGGTCAACTAATGAAAAACTGTTTTTT. Its protein is CASSFGIGSTNEKLFF. The V call is TRBV5-5, the J call TRBJ1-4; unclear D gene. CDR1 and CDR2 (germline): SGHKS, YYEKEE (reference sequence). CDR3 length: 16 residues. The V gene lost 2 bases and the J gene lost 0 bases, with 11 bases spanning the gap. The variable domain in full, completed from reference TRBV5-5 and TRBJ1-4, reads DAGVTQSPTHLIKTRGQQVTLRCSPISGHKSVSWYQQVLGQGPQFIFQYYEKEERGRGNFPDRFSARQFPNYSSELNVNALLLGDSALYLCASSFGIGSTNEKLFFGSGTQLSVL.

A few counts support this clone. This chain links TRBV7-8 with TRBJ2-7, with D possibly being TRBD2 (6 bases). This CDR3 spans 18 amino acids. The V end was cut by 2 bases, the J end by 1 base, with 21 bases between. The germline V gene encodes CDR1 SGHVS and CDR2 FQNEAQ. CDR3 protein: CASSLNLAWRGRSYEQYF. The CDR3 nucleotides are TGTGCCAGCAGCTTAAACTTAGCATGGCGGGGTAGGTCCTACGAGCAGTACTTC. Full variable domain (rest looked up from reference TRBV7-8 and TRBJ2-7): GAGVSQSPRYKVAKRGQDVALRCDPISGHVSLFWYQQALGQGPEFLTYFQNEAQLDKSGLPSDRFFAERPEGSVSTLKIQRTQQEDSAVYLCASSLNLAWRGRSYEQYFGPGTRLTVT.

The chain links TRBV18 to TRBJ2-7, with D possibly TRBD1 on 6 matching bases. Germline lookup yields CDR1 KGHSH and CDR2 LQKENI. V lost 3 bases, J lost 5 bases, and 11 bases lay in between. CDR3 length equals 13 residues. The CDR3 coding sequence is TGTGCCAGCTCACCTACAGGGCAACACGAGCAGTACTTC. Translating gives CASSPTGQHEQYF.

The chain carries TRBV6-5 and TRBJ2-5; 10 bases align to TRBD2. From germline, CDR1 is MNHEY and CDR2 SVGAGI. The trim removed 5 bases at V and 3 bases at J, leaving 6 bases unmatched. This CDR3 is built from 15 residues. As DNA, the CDR3 is TGTGCCAGCAGTCGTAGTGGACTAGCGGAAGAGACCCAGTACTTC. It translates to CASSRSGLAEETQYF.

This clone was counted a single time. The chain couples TRBV5-1 to TRBJ2-1; 13 bases fit TRBD2. Trimming took 3 bases from V and 7 from J; bases not matched to a gene: 7. CDR1 is SGHRS and CDR2 is YFSETQ in the germline V gene. This CDR3 contains 16 residues. The CDR3 is CASSSPLAGGPNEQFF. The CDR3 DNA is TGCGCCAGCAGCTCGCCACTAGCGGGAGGGCCAAATGAGCAGTTCTTC.

This chain connects TRBV2 to TRBJ1-2; 7 bases agree with TRBD1. Looked up from germline, CDR1 is SNHLY and CDR2 is FYNNEI. Trimming took 4 bases from V and 4 from J; bases not matched to a gene: 12. The CDR3 totals 16 residues. Here the CDR3 reads CASSADRVKGGYGYTF. CDR3 DNA sequence: TGTGCCAGCAGTGCCGACAGGGTAAAAGGGGGCTATGGCTACACCTTC.

The chain links TRBV19 to TRBJ1-3; D may be TRBD1 (5 bases). Trimming left V 4 bases short and J 7 bases short, with 11 bases between. In germline, CDR1 is LNHDA, CDR2 SQIVND (reference sequence). The CDR3 extends over 13 amino acids. As DNA, the CDR3 is TGTGCCAGTAGTACGACAGCCCGCAACACCATATATTTT. Protein sequence: CASSTTARNTIYF.